Following are 6 T cell receptor beta chains from one sample sequenced in a study of T-cell reconstitution after alpha-beta-depleted transplantation in children. The authors prepared the TCRbeta library with unique molecular identifiers. TCRdb passed the PCR reads through MiXCR, listing each CDR3 protein once. Seen here are roughly 350,000 distinct CDR3 sequences, 10% observed once, and the top ten hold roughly 2.5%. The specimen comprised PBMCs from the stem cell graft donor, sampled from the stem cell graft. These receptors came from a human donor who donated a stem cell graft to a child with acute lymphoblastic leukemia.

Many counts were recorded for this clonotype. The chain combines TRBV10-3 with TRBJ2-3, with 12 bases matching TRBD1. CDR3 length: 15 residues. The V gene's germline CDR1 is ENHRY and CDR2 SYGVKD. V dropped 6 bases and J dropped 4; count of bases not matched to a gene: 5. The CDR3 DNA reads as TGTGCCATCAGGGTCGGGACAGGGGGCTCAGATACGCAGTATTTT. Translation: CAIRVGTGGSDTQYF.

This clonotype was detected ten times or more. The CDR3 DNA sequence: TGCGCCAGCAGCGACTATAATTCACCCCTCCACTTT. This codes for CASSDYNSPLHF. This chain links TRBV5-1 with TRBJ1-6, with no clear D. Germline V CDR1 and CDR2: SGHRS, YFSETQ. This CDR3 is built from 12 residues. V dropped 4 bases and J dropped 3 bases, with 2 bases sitting between them.

The chain employs TRBV11-3 and TRBJ2-3; D perhaps matches TRBD2 (6 bases). In germline, CDR1 is SGHNT, CDR2 YENEEA. V lost 5 bases and J lost 4, with 16 bases in between. The CDR3 has 15 amino acids. The DNA for the CDR3 is TGTGCCAGCAGCAGCCTCTTTTCGGGGGCAGATACGCAGTATTTT. Protein product: CASSSLFSGADTQYF.

This clonotype was seen ten or more times. The rearrangement joins TRBV6-2 or TRBV6-3 to TRBJ1-2; no clear D gene. Germline CDR1 and CDR2: MNHEY and SVGEGT. The CDR3 loop spans 16 amino acids. Trimming took 5 bases from V and 3 from J, leaving 19 bases between them. The CDR3 DNA is TGTGCCAGCAGTGCCGGAGCCGGATCCGGATACTATGGCTACACCTTC. This codes for CASSAGAGSGYYGYTF.

This clonotype occurred many times. The chain recombines TRBV5-1 with TRBJ1-1, with D uncertain. The V end was cut by 3 bases, the J end by 7 bases, with 13 bases between. CDR3 length equals 13 residues. The germline gives CDR1 SGHRS, CDR2 YFSETQ. This CDR3 is CASSSAIRGEAFF. CDR3 coding DNA: TGCGCCAGCAGCTCCGCCATACGAGGTGAAGCTTTCTTT.

In this sample, this clonotype turned up many times. DNA of the CDR3: TGCAGTGCTACTCCCGGGACAGTCGGAAACACCATATATTTT. This codes for CSATPGTVGNTIYF. This chain connects TRBV20-1 to TRBJ1-3; TRBD1 aligns across 7 bases. V was pared by 4 bases and J by 4 bases, with 7 bases of the junction left unmatched. Germline V gene data show CDR1 as DFQATT and CDR2 as SNEGSKA (reference sequence). This CDR3 region has 14 residues.